The entry below gives a single T cell receptor (beta chain) sequence along with its context. The authors' processing: Reference gene primer amplification in the assay estimated nucleated cell counts. Measured with immunoSEQ multiplex PCR; TCRdb has only the in-frame clones, and not every one. V, J and clone size reflect that table, while D and trimming were determined from the DNA. The table lists 90,000 to 120,000 clones, around four fifths of them singletons. The data belong to a study of blood T cell repertoires in COVID-19. Germline V gene lookup returns CDR1 SGHVS and CDR2 FNYEAQ. The V end was cut by 5 bases, the J end by 6 bases, with 17 bases between. This CDR3 has 16 amino acids.

The sample comprised peripheral blood. This chain uses TRBV7-6 with TRBJ1-6; D gene ambiguous. The receptor's source is a man in his sixties with acute or convalescent COVID-19. CDR3 sequence (DNA): TGTGCCAGCAGCCAAAAAGCGACGGTTCCTAATTCACCCCTCCACTTT. Translating it yields CASSQKATVPNSPLHF. The full variable domain, with the rest looked up from reference TRBV7-6 and TRBJ1-6, is GAGVSQSPRYKVTKRGQDVALRCDPISGHVSLYWYRQALGQGPEFLTYFNYEAQQDKSGLPNDRFSAERPEGSISTLTIQRTEQRDSAMYRCASSQKATVPNSPLHFGNGTRLTVT.